This T cell receptor beta chain was obtained from a study of blood T cell repertoires in COVID-19. Study at large: Samples of COVID-19 (acute and convalescent) were obtained from the United States, Italy and Spain. From T cells, B-cell-depleted T cells, or PBMCs came the material, which was cDNA or gDNA.

CDR1 is LGHNA and CDR2 is YNFKEQ in the germline V gene. This CDR3 has 14 amino acids. With V trimmed by 4 bases and J by 6 bases, 6 bases remained unmatched. In the original analysis: Amplification of reference gene primers provided the estimated nucleated cell counts. Clones were read by immunoSEQ multiplex PCR, and TCRdb kept only the in-frame ones, dropping some. V and J calls and clone size come straight from that table; D and trimming were deduced from the DNA. The repertoire holds approximately 190,000 clones, with roughly 80% as singletons. The sample consisted of peripheral blood. This clonotype was sampled from a woman aged 40 to 55 with acute or convalescent COVID-19. This chain connects TRBV4-2 to TRBJ1-2; 9 bases align to TRBD1. The CDR3 DNA is TGTGCCAGCAGCCTAACAGGGGGCGTTGATGGCTACACCTTC. Encoded protein: CASSLTGGVDGYTF.